The 18 T cell receptor beta chains below all came from one sample that was sequenced in a study of naive and memory T cell subsets. Both TRBC1 and TRBC2 were covered by a beta constant-region primer of two equimolar oligonucleotides. TCRdb itself ran the UMI-ligation and nested PCR reads through MiXCR, one entry per CDR3 protein. The sample records 70,000 to 95,000 distinct CDR3 sequences, over 7% being singletons. What was sequenced was central memory CD4+ T cells from blood. All receptors derive from a human donor in good health.

This clonotype was seen ten or more times. The chain uses TRBV10-3 and TRBJ1-1; the D gene is possibly TRBD1 (6 bases). The CDR3 runs to 11 residues. The V end lost 8 bases, the J end lost 6 bases, and 10 bases lay between the germline ends. Germline CDR1 reads ENHRY; CDR2 reads SYGVKD. CDR3 amino acids: CAISRGSEAFF. The DNA for the CDR3 is TGTGCCATCTCCAGGGGATCTGAAGCTTTCTTT.

This chain joins TRBV2 and TRBJ1-1; a possible D gene is TRBD1 (6 bases). CDR1 and CDR2 from the germline V gene are SNHLY and FYNNEI. This CDR3 is built from 15 residues. V was trimmed by 7 bases and J by 0 bases, leaving 15 bases between them. CDR3 region: CASTETGVMNTEAFF. The CDR3 nucleotides read TGTGCCAGCACGGAGACAGGAGTAATGAACACTGAAGCTTTCTTT.

This clonotype has a handful of counts. The V call is TRBV4-3, the J call TRBJ2-1, with 8 bases fitting TRBD2. The V gene end was trimmed by 0 bases and the J gene end by 5 bases; junction bases not matched to a gene: 12. Germline V gives CDR1 LGHNA, CDR2 YSLEER. The CDR3 is 18 residues long. CDR3 protein: CASSQDPHASGLNNEQFF. In DNA form, the CDR3 reads TGCGCCAGCAGCCAAGATCCCCATGCTAGCGGGCTTAACAATGAGCAGTTCTTC.

The chain joins TRBV6-1 to TRBJ1-5; possible D gene TRBD1, 6 bases. The CDR3 runs 17 residues. The germline CDR1 and CDR2 sequences are MNHNS and SASEGT. Trimming took 3 bases from V and 2 from J, leaving 17 bases between them. CDR3 coding DNA: TGTGCCAGCAGTGAGATATGGGGGGCCGGGGGCAATCAGCCCCAGCATTTT. Protein product: CASSEIWGAGGNQPQHF.

The sample holds a few counts of this clonotype. The chain joins TRBV20-1 to TRBJ1-2; perhaps TRBD1 as D (5 bases). Germline V lookup: CDR1 DFQATT, CDR2 SNEGSKA (reference sequence). The CDR3 contains 12 residues. V was trimmed by 5 bases and J by 8 bases, leaving 15 bases between them. The CDR3 DNA sequence: TGCAGTGCTGGACGCGGGGCCAGGGGCTACACCTTC. Its protein product is CSAGRGARGYTF.

This clonotype was detected many times. The chain is built from TRBV20-1 and TRBJ2-5; D is undetermined. CDR1 and CDR2 from the germline V gene are DFQATT and SNEGSKA (reference sequence). V lost 3 bases, J lost 0 bases, and 8 bases lay in between. The CDR3 loop spans 13 amino acids. For the CDR3, the DNA is TGCAGTGCTAGGGTAGTGAACCAAGAGACCCAGTACTTC. Residues: CSARVVNQETQYF.

This clonotype was observed many times. This chain joins TRBV20-1 and TRBJ1-1; perhaps TRBD1 as D (5 bases). The CDR3 totals 13 residues. V was pared by 0 bases and J by 6 bases, with 11 bases between. Germline V gives CDR1 DFQATT, CDR2 SNEGSKA (reference sequence). CDR3 region: CSARDTGRAEAFF. The CDR3 DNA sequence: TGCAGTGCTAGAGATACCGGCAGGGCTGAAGCTTTCTTT.

The V and J genes are TRBV7-2 and TRBJ2-3, with 7 nucleotides matching TRBD2. V lost 1 base to trimming and J lost 14 bases; unmatched junction nucleotides: 12. Germline V lookup: CDR1 SGHTA, CDR2 FQGNSA. The CDR3 is 14 amino acids. The CDR3 DNA reads as TGTGCCAGCAGCTTAGAAGGTGGGCCGATAGCGGGGTATTTT. Translation gives CASSLEGGPIAGYF. Full variable domain (missing parts from reference TRBV7-2 and TRBJ2-3): GAGVSQSPSNKVTEKGKDVELRCDPISGHTALYWYRQSLGQGLEFLIYFQGNSAPDKSGLPSDRFSAERTGGSVSTLTIQRTQQEDSAVYLCASSLEGGPIAGYFGPGTRLTVL.

This chain links TRBV2 with TRBJ2-7; TRBD1 is a possible D gene (5 bases). Germline V lookup: CDR1 SNHLY, CDR2 FYNNEI. V was clipped by 9 bases and J by 6 bases, with 24 bases between them. CDR3 length: 15 amino acids. In DNA form, the CDR3 reads TGTGCCAGTACCACCCAAACATCAGGGTTTGGCGAGCAGTACTTC. The encoded protein is CASTTQTSGFGEQYF.

V and J are TRBV14 and TRBJ2-1, with TRBD2 matching over 7 bases. The CDR3 has 14 amino acids. Germline lookup yields CDR1 SGHDN and CDR2 FVKESK. V lost 4 bases to trimming and J lost 7 bases; unmatched junction nucleotides: 7. This chain's CDR3 is CASSLLRTSNEQFF. Written as DNA, the CDR3 is TGTGCCAGCAGCCTCCTCAGGACTAGTAATGAGCAGTTCTTC.

This clonotype occurred many times. The chain recombines TRBV30 with TRBJ2-3; D is ambiguous. The V and J ends lost 1 base and 8 bases respectively, with 10 bases between them. The CDR3 is 12 amino acids. The germline gives CDR1 GTSNPN, CDR2 SVGIG (reference sequence). CDR3 region: CAWSERLGTQYF. DNA for the CDR3: TGTGCCTGGAGTGAAAGGCTGGGTACGCAGTATTTT.

This clonotype was seen ten or more times. The rearrangement uses TRBV27 and TRBJ1-2; D perhaps matches TRBD1 (5 bases). The CDR3 totals 14 residues. Germline CDR1 and CDR2: MNHEY and SMNVEV (reference sequence). V lost 5 bases and J 4 bases, leaving 14 bases between the germline ends. The CDR3 sequence: CASSPLQDFYGYTF. CDR3 DNA: TGTGCCAGCAGTCCCCTACAGGATTTCTATGGCTACACCTTC.

This clonotype was observed at least ten times. This chain joins TRBV6-5 and TRBJ1-5; maybe TRBD1 (5 bases). This CDR3 has 14 amino acids. The V end lost 3 bases, the J end lost 5 bases, and 11 bases lay between the germline ends. Germline-derived CDR1 and CDR2 are MNHEY and SVGAGI. The CDR3 nucleotides are TGTGCCAGCAGTTATCGCTTGGGGGATCAGCCCCAGCATTTT. This codes for CASSYRLGDQPQHF.

In its sample, this clonotype was seen many times. This chain joins TRBV10-3 and TRBJ1-1; no firm D call. Looked up from germline, CDR1 is ENHRY and CDR2 is SYGVKD. The CDR3 loop spans 12 amino acids. Trimming shortened V by 6 bases and J by 6 bases, and 11 bases separated the two germline ends. CDR3 nucleotide sequence: TGTGCCATCAGAACGGACCCGTCTGAAGCTTTCTTT. It translates to CAIRTDPSEAFF.

In its sample, this clonotype was seen many times. The genes are TRBV20-1 and TRBJ2-7; D gene uncertain. Germline V gene data show CDR1 as DFQATT and CDR2 as SNEGSKA (reference sequence). This CDR3 is built from 13 residues. Trimming stripped 5 bases from V and 6 bases from J, with 17 bases between. The CDR3 protein is CSAPRTATSEQYF. Here the CDR3 DNA reads TGCAGTGCTCCAAGGACCGCGACCTCCGAGCAGTACTTC.

This clonotype has at least ten counts. The chain uses TRBV12-3 or TRBV12-4 and TRBJ2-3; 9 bases are shared with TRBD2. This CDR3 region has 16 residues. The V and J ends lost 4 bases and 2 bases, in that order; junction bases with no gene match: 7. The CDR3 loop is CASSSMGLADTDTQYF. CDR3 sequence (DNA): TGTGCCAGCAGTTCAATGGGACTAGCAGACACAGATACGCAGTATTTT.

This clonotype occurred many times. V gene TRBV2 combines with J gene TRBJ2-1, with D tentatively TRBD2 (6 bases). Trimming removed 6 bases from V and 6 bases from J, with 21 bases in between. CDR1 is SNHLY, CDR2 FYNNEI, per germline. CDR3 length: 16 residues. In nucleotides, the CDR3 is TGTGCCAGCAGCATCCTGCGGGGAGGTGGACTCAATGAGCAGTTCTTC. Protein sequence: CASSILRGGGLNEQFF.

This clonotype was counted a few times. The chain couples TRBV7-3 to TRBJ2-2; no clear D gene. The CDR3 loop spans 14 amino acids. Trimming left V 5 bases short and J 7 bases short, with 14 bases between. Per germline, CDR1 SGHTA and CDR2 FQGTGA. The CDR3 spells CASSQEFGFGELFF. Here the CDR3 DNA reads TGTGCCAGCAGCCAAGAGTTCGGTTTCGGGGAGCTGTTTTTT.